Listed here are 14 T cell receptor beta chains from one sample, sequenced in a study of cytomegalovirus exposure and HLA in healthy donors. The study ran its PCR with 60 Vbeta and 13 Jbeta primers. Profiled with immunoSEQ multiplex PCR; TCRdb holds only in-frame clones, not every one. The table shows under 200,000 clones, with about 64% occurring only once. The sequencing sample was made of PBMCs. The receptor source for this set is a man in his fifties in good health and CMV-seronegative.

V gene TRBV7-2 combines with J gene TRBJ2-1, with a weak D call TRBD1 (6 bases). Germline V gives CDR1 SGHTA, CDR2 FQGNSA. The CDR3 is made up of 16 amino acids. Trimming pared 1 base from V and 3 bases from J, leaving 13 bases between. CDR3 amino acids: CASSLEQGSRYNEQFF. DNA for the CDR3: TGTGCCAGCAGCTTAGAACAGGGAAGTCGCTACAATGAGCAGTTCTTC.

There are a few counts of this clone. The chain's CDR3 is CAQRALDFNNSPLHF. The DNA of the CDR3 is TGTGCCCAGAGGGCGCTAGATTTTAATAATTCACCCCTCCACTTT. This chain links TRBV28 with TRBJ1-6, with D hard to call. V was shortened by 11 bases and J by 5 bases, with 19 bases between the two germline ends. Germline lookup yields CDR1 MDHEN and CDR2 SYDVKM. This CDR3 region has 15 residues.

This chain links TRBV11-2 with TRBJ2-2, with TRBD1 matching 7 bases. Trimming at V came to 5 bases and at J to 1 base, leaving 4 bases not matched to a gene. Germline assignment: CDR1 SGHAT and CDR2 FQNNGV. This CDR3 contains 15 residues. CDR3 protein: CASSPRQGNTGELFF. CDR3 nucleotides: TGTGCCAGCAGCCCCCGACAGGGGAACACCGGGGAGCTGTTTTTT.

This chain connects TRBV4-2 to TRBJ2-4; D is possibly TRBD2 (6 bases). The CDR3 sequence is 15 residues long. Germline CDR1 reads LGHNA; CDR2 reads YNFKEQ. V dropped 0 bases and J dropped 6 bases, with 12 bases sitting between them. This CDR3 is CASSQDYRRGNIQYF. CDR3 in DNA: TGTGCCAGCAGCCAAGATTATAGGCGGGGAAACATTCAGTACTTC.

The CDR3: CASSLQGATSYEQYF. Here the CDR3 DNA reads TGTGCCAGCAGCTTACAGGGGGCTACCTCCTACGAGCAGTACTTC. This chain connects TRBV7-2 to TRBJ2-7; 8 bases agree with TRBD1. Germline CDR1 SGHTA, CDR2 FQGNSA. V dropped 2 bases and J dropped 0; count of bases not matched to a gene: 3. The CDR3 is 15 amino acids.

This clone was detected only a few times. The chain carries TRBV5-1 and TRBJ2-1; no firm D call. The CDR3 totals 16 residues. V was cut by 4 bases and J by 2 bases, with 16 bases left in between. Germline-derived CDR1 and CDR2 are SGHRS and YFSETQ. For the CDR3, the DNA is TGCGCCAGCAGCCCTCGAGGCGGTTCCACCTACAATGAGCAGTTCTTC. Its protein product is CASSPRGGSTYNEQFF.

The chain links TRBV5-1 to TRBJ2-7, with unresolved D. The germline CDR1 and CDR2 sequences are SGHRS and YFSETQ. V was trimmed by 4 bases and J by 5 bases, leaving 13 bases between them. The CDR3 consists of 13 residues. DNA of the CDR3: TGCGCCAGCAGCCCTAGTGACGGTAACGAGCAGTACTTC. Amino acids: CASSPSDGNEQYF.

CDR3: CASSSRIEETQYF. CDR3 coding DNA: TGTGCCAGCAGCTCCAGGATAGAAGAGACCCAGTACTTC. V is TRBV11-2 and J is TRBJ2-5; no clear D gene. Germline-derived CDR1 and CDR2 are SGHAT and FQNNGV. The V end was cut by 4 bases, the J end by 3 bases, with 9 bases between. This CDR3 spans 13 amino acids.

The J gene is TRBJ2-1, the V gene TRBV11-2, with 7 bases aligning to TRBD1. CDR1 is SGHAT, CDR2 FQNNGV, per germline. V lost 4 bases, J lost 1 base, and 4 bases stayed unmatched. The CDR3 contains 15 residues. This chain's CDR3 is CASSSQGSSYNEQFF. In DNA form, the CDR3 reads TGTGCCAGCAGCTCACAGGGGAGTTCCTACAATGAGCAGTTCTTC.

The chain has TRBV28 and TRBJ1-1, with D uncertain. Trimming took off 9 bases at V and 1 base at J, with 18 bases between the two ends. This CDR3 comprises 15 residues. Germline CDR1 MDHEN, CDR2 SYDVKM. In DNA form, the CDR3 reads TGTGCCAGTCCACCACCAGTTACGGGGAACACTGAAGCTTTCTTT. As protein: CASPPPVTGNTEAFF.

V usage is TRBV5-1 and J usage is TRBJ2-5; 8 bases map to TRBD2. The J call is doubtful: the DNA matches TRBJ2-7 better. The V gene's germline CDR1 is SGHRS and CDR2 YFSETQ. The CDR3 consists of 14 residues. CDR3 sequence: CASSVLAEYYEQYF. The CDR3 region has the DNA TGCGCCAGCAGCGTACTAGCGGAGTACTACGAGCAGTACTTC.

The genes are TRBV6-1 and TRBJ1-1; the D gene is possibly TRBD1 (6 bases). The CDR3 extends over 16 amino acids. Trimming took 1 base from V and 1 from J, leaving 13 bases between them. The germline V gene encodes CDR1 MNHNS and CDR2 SASEGT. The CDR3 DNA is TGTGCCAGCAGTGAAGGAGGGGGACATCGGAACACTGAAGCTTTCTTT. This encodes CASSEGGGHRNTEAFF.

This clone was counted a few times. The CDR3 reads CASSRTGGGSEAFF. DNA of the CDR3: TGTGCCAGTAGCCGTACAGGGGGTGGCTCTGAAGCTTTCTTT. This chain joins TRBV19 and TRBJ1-1; 8 bases fit TRBD1. This CDR3 region has 14 residues. Per germline, CDR1 LNHDA and CDR2 SQIVND (reference sequence). The junction had 9 bases not matched to a gene; V was cut back by 6 bases and J by 6 bases.

The chain is built from TRBV6-5 and TRBJ1-5; D is undetermined. Germline values: CDR1 MNHEY, CDR2 SVGAGI. The CDR3 is 14 residues long. V lost 5 bases and J lost 4, with 12 bases in between. The CDR3 region is CASSPGSRNQPQHF. The CDR3 nucleotides are TGTGCCAGCAGTCCAGGAAGTCGGAATCAGCCCCAGCATTTT.